This TCR beta chain was identified in a study of T cell changes during pregnancy in multiple sclerosis. Clones were sequenced by immunoSEQ multiplex PCR, and TCRdb holds only the in-frame ones, with some missing. The sample includes 40,000 to 45,000 clones, approximately 92% of them seen just once. The ends lost 3 bases at V and 7 bases at J; junction bases unmatched: 8. Per germline, CDR1 LNHDA and CDR2 SQIVND (reference sequence). There are 15 residues in the CDR3. The sequencing input was peripheral blood. The chain links TRBV19 to TRBJ2-1, with 8 bases lining up with TRBD2. This TCR was recovered from a female donor with multiple sclerosis, enrolled in a pregnancy study. CDR3 DNA sequence: TGTGCCAGTAGTATGGGTAGCGGGGCCTGGAATGAGCAGTTCTTC. It is translated as CASSMGSGAWNEQFF.